Here is one TCR beta chain with its context. Its antigen is not known. Sequencing templates came from extracted RNA that was reverse transcribed into cDNA. TCRdb's table, derived via immunoSEQ multiplex PCR, lists solely in-frame clones and lacks some. The table lists roughly 170,000 clones, around three fifths of them singletons, with roughly 14% in the top ten. The CDR3 extends over 14 amino acids. The V end was cut by 1 base, the J end by 2 bases, with 9 bases between. Germline CDR1 LGHNA, CDR2 YNFKEQ. This entry comes from a study of CD8+ T cells in alopecia areata. Overall study findings and caveats: When scalp samples are sequenced, resident alphabeta T cells of normal skin are also captured.

This specimen was CD4+ T cells sorted from blood, taken at week 0. The TCR was taken from a human donor with alopecia areata. The rearrangement joins TRBV4-2 to TRBJ2-7; possible D gene TRBD1, 5 bases. This CDR3 is CASSQGVGAYEQYF. Written as DNA, the CDR3 is TGTGCCAGCAGCCAAGGGGTAGGGGCCTACGAGCAGTACTTC.